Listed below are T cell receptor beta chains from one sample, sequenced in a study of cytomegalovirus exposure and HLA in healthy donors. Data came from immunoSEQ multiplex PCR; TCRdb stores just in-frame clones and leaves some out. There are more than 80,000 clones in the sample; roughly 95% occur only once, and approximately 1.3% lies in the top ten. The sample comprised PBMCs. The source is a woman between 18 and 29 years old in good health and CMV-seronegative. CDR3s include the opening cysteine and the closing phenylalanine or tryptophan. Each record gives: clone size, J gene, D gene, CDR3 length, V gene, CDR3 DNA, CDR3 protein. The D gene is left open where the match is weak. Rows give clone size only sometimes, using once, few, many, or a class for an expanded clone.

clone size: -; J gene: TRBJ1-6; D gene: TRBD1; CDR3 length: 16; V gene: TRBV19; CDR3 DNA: TGTGCCAGTAGTCCCTCGGGGACAGGGAATAATTCACCCCTCCACTTT; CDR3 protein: CASSPSGTGNNSPLHF
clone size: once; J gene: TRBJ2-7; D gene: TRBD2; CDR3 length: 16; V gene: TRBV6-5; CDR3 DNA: TGTGCCAGCAGTTTTACAGTAGCGGGAGGGCCGCACGAGCAGTACTTC; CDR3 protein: CASSFTVAGGPHEQYF
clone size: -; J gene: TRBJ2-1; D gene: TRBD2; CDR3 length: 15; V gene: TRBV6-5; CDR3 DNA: TGTGCCAGCTTTTCCCGGCGGGAGGCCTACAATGAGCAGTTCTTC; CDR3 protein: CASFSRREAYNEQFF
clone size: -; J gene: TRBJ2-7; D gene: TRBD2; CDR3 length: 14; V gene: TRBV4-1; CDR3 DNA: TGCGCCAGCAGCCAAGAAAGGACTAGCTACGAGCAGTACTTC; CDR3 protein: CASSQERTSYEQYF
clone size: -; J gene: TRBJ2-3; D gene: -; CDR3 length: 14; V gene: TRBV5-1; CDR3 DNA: TGCGCCAGCAGCCCTGGGGCCTTCACAGATACGCAGTATTTT; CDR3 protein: CASSPGAFTDTQYF
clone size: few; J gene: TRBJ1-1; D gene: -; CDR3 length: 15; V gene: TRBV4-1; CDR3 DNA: TGCGCCAGCAGCCAAGGAAGGGGGAACACAGCTGAAGCTTTCTTT; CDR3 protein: CASSQGRGNTAEAFF
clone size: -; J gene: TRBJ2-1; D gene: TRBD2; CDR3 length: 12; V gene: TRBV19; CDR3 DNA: TGTGCCAGCACGACTAGCGGCTCCGAGCAGTTCTTC; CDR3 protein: CASTTSGSEQFF
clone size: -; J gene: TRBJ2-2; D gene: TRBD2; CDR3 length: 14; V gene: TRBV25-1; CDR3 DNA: TGTGCCAGCCCTAGCGGGACTAGCACCGGGGAGCTGTTTTTT; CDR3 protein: CASPSGTSTGELFF
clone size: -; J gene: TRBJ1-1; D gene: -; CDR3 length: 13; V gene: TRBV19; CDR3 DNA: TGTGCCAGTACGACAGGAGTAAACACTGAAGCTTTCTTT; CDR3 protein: CASTTGVNTEAFF
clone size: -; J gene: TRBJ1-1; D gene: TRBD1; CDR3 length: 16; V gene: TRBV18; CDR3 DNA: TGTGCCAGCTCACCACCTTGGGACAGGGGTGCCACTGAAGCTTTCTTT; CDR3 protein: CASSPPWDRGATEAFF